This T cell receptor beta chain was recorded in a study of OX40 agonist ivuxolimab in advanced cancers. Using immunoSEQ multiplex PCR, the repertoire was profiled, and TCRdb retains in-frame clones only, with some absent. Among 25,000 to 30,000 clones listed, roughly three quarters were seen once. The sequences come from CD4+ or CD8+ T cells sorted from blood, collected in a trial of the OX40 agonist ivuxolimab. This TCR was recovered from an adult with an advanced solid tumor such as melanoma, head and neck, liver or kidney cancer.

The CDR3 DNA reads TGTGCCAGTAGTATTGGGTCCTTCGGAGGAAACTACGAGCAGTACTTC. Translated, it gives CASSIGSFGGNYEQYF. This chain connects TRBV19 to TRBJ2-7; D may be TRBD2 (5 bases). V was clipped by 3 bases and J by 3 bases, with 18 bases between them. CDR3 length: 16 residues. Germline V gene data show CDR1 as LNHDA and CDR2 as SQIVND (reference sequence).